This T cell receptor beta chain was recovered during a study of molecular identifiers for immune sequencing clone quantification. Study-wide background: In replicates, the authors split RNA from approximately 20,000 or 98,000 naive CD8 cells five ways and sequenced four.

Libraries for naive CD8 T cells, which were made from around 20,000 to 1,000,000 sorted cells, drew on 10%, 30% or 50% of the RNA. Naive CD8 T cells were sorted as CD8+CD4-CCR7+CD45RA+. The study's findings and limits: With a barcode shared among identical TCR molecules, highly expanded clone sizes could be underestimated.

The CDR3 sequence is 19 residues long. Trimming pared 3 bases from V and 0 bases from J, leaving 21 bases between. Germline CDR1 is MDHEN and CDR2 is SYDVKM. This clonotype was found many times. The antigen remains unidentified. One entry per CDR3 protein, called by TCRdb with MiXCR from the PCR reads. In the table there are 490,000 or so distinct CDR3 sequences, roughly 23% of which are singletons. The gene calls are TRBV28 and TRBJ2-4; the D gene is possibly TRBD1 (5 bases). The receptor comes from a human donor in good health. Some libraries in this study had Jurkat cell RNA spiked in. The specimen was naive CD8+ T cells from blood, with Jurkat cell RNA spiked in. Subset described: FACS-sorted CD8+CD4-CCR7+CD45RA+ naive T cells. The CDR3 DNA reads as TGTGCCAGCAGTTTCTCTTATCATGCGACAGCTTTAGCCAAAAACATTCAGTACTTC. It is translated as CASSFSYHATALAKNIQYF.